This TCR beta chain was captured by sequencing in a study of control samples from healthy donors and cancer patients. Some clones are missing from TCRdb's copy, which holds only in-frame ones; the method was immunoSEQ multiplex PCR. The table records approximately 82,000 clones, around 87% of them present only once. Looked up from germline, CDR1 is SGHTA and CDR2 is FQGNSA. After removal of 5 bases from V and 1 base from J, the junction contained 5 bases not matched to a gene. The CDR3 loop spans 15 amino acids. The sequence came from a man in his fifties in good health. The chain has TRBV7-2 and TRBJ1-3; 7 nucleotides agree with TRBD1. The sequenced sample was blood. The CDR3 DNA reads as TGTGCCAGCAGCCCAGGGGGGGGTTCTGGAAACACCATATATTTT. Translation: CASSPGGGSGNTIYF.